This TCR beta chain originates from a study of regulatory T cells in long-lasting Graves disease. This CDR3 has 15 residues. From germline, CDR1 is MDHEN and CDR2 SYDVKM. The ends lost 6 bases at V and 4 bases at J; junction bases unmatched: 7. Researchers made TCR beta libraries by using iRepertoire HTBI primers and running Arm-PCR on CDR3 regions. TCRdb fed the multiplex PCR reads into MiXCR, producing one record per CDR3 protein. The table includes 350,000 to 550,000 distinct CDR3 sequences, roughly 17% detected once. Time point reported: newly diagnosed GD, antithyroid drugs for less than 3 months. Extracted PBMC RNA gave rise to the TCR library. The guidelines of the American Thyroid Association were the basis for diagnosing Graves' disease. This clonotype was seen repeatedly, ten times or more. The same data also went into a second study, on T cells in Graves' hyperthyroidism and ophthalmopathy. From that study: Diagnoses were established using clinical symptoms, serum thyroxine and TRAb, thyroid ultrasound and orbital computed tomography.

The receptor was isolated from a woman between 18 and 30 years old with Graves disease. The sample was peripheral blood mononuclear cells (PBMCs), taken at new diagnosis, from a patient treated with antithyroid drugs. The chain carries TRBV28 and TRBJ2-3, with 10 nucleotides matching TRBD2. This chain's CDR3 is CASRFRSGRSDTQYF. The CDR3 DNA follows: TGTGCCAGCAGGTTCCGTAGCGGGAGGTCAGATACGCAGTATTTT. The full variable domain, rest sourced from reference TRBV28 and TRBJ2-3, is DVKVTQSSRYLVKRTGEKVFLECVQDMDHENMFWYRQDPGLGLRLIYFSYDVKMKEKGDIPEGYSVSREKKERFSLILESASTNQTSMYLCASRFRSGRSDTQYFGPGTRLTVL.